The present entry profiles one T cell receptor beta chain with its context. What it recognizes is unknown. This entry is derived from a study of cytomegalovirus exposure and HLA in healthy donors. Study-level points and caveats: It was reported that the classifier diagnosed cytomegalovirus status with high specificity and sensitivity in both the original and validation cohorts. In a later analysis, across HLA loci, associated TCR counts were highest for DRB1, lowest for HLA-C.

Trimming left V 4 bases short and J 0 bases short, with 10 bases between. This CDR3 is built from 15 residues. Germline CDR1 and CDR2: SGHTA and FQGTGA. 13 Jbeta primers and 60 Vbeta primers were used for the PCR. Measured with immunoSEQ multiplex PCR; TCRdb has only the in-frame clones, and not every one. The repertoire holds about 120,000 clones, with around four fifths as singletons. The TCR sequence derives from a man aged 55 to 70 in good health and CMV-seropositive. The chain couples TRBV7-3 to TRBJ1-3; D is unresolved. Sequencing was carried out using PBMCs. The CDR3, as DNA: TGTGCCAGCAGCTCCCGGGGAGACTCTGGAAACACCATATATTTT. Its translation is CASSSRGDSGNTIYF.